A single sample is the source of the 17 T cell receptor beta chains below, sequenced in a study of human T cells and chemical hapten exposure. The time point here: patch test 3, about 24 weeks after DPC sensitization. Treatment denoted: therapeutic diphenylcyclopropenone sensitization with weekly scalp DPC. TCRdb redid the calling of the RACE reads with MiXCR, one entry per CDR3 protein. The data hold about 82,000 distinct CDR3 sequences, with roughly 13% observed a single time. The sequencing used whole blood, collected in connection with sensitization to the hapten diphenylcyclopropenone (DPC). These TCRs come from a woman in her fifties or sixties with alopecia areata. Some clones in this sample may be carry-over from other donors' samples.

The rearrangement links TRBV3-1 to TRBJ2-2; D is possibly TRBD2 (5 bases). Germline V lookup: CDR1 LGHDT, CDR2 YNNKEL (reference sequence). The CDR3 is made up of 13 amino acids. Trimming stripped 3 bases from V and 8 bases from J, with 10 bases between. Here the CDR3 DNA reads TGTGCCAGCAGCCAGAGGGCCGTAGGGGAGCTGTTTTTT. Encoded protein: CASSQRAVGELFF.

This clonotype has a count of ten or more. The chain employs TRBV6-5 and TRBJ1-5; D is unresolved. Germline CDR1 and CDR2: MNHEY and SVGAGI. V was cut by 7 bases and J by 4 bases, with 11 bases left in between. The CDR3 has 13 residues. The chain's CDR3 is CASTQARNQPQHF. CDR3 in DNA: TGTGCCAGCACTCAAGCGAGAAATCAGCCCCAGCATTTT.

This clonotype was detected ten times or more. J is TRBJ1-5 and V is TRBV6-5; a possible D gene is TRBD1 (5 bases). V dropped 6 bases and J dropped 9 bases, with 12 bases sitting between them. The germline V gene has CDR1 MNHEY and CDR2 SVGAGI. The CDR3 contains 12 residues. The CDR3 is CASSWAGGPQHF. The DNA of the CDR3 is TGTGCCAGCAGCTGGGCCGGGGGGCCCCAGCATTTT.

This clonotype occurred many times. The chain links TRBV29-1 to TRBJ2-7; 7 bases are shared with TRBD2. V gave up 5 bases and J gave up 2 bases; unmatched junction bases: 9. The CDR3 consists of 14 residues. CDR1 SQVTM and CDR2 ANQGSEA come from the germline V gene. CDR3: CSVRTGRGTYEQYF. CDR3 DNA sequence: TGCAGCGTTAGAACTGGGAGGGGAACCTACGAGCAGTACTTC.

Many counts were recorded for this clonotype. The J gene is TRBJ1-5, the V gene TRBV20-1, with D perhaps TRBD1 (6 bases). Trimming pared 1 base from V and 4 bases from J, leaving 8 bases between. Germline CDR1 reads DFQATT; CDR2 reads SNEGSKA (reference sequence). The CDR3 spans 13 residues. CDR3 DNA: TGCAGTGCTAGAGGGGGGGCGAATCAGCCCCAGCATTTT. It encodes CSARGGANQPQHF.

The V and J genes are TRBV3-1 and TRBJ2-7; maybe TRBD2 (6 bases). Germline V gene lookup returns CDR1 LGHDT and CDR2 YNNKEL (reference sequence). V was cut by 4 bases and J by 6 bases, with 16 bases left in between. The CDR3 totals 14 residues. The CDR3 is CASSPVREAGEQYF. Here the CDR3 DNA reads TGTGCCAGCAGCCCGGTCCGTGAAGCGGGCGAGCAGTACTTC.

This clonotype came up a few times. V and J are TRBV10-3 and TRBJ2-7; no clear D. Trimming shortened V by 0 bases and J by 2 bases, and 2 bases separated the two germline ends. Germline CDR1 and CDR2: ENHRY and SYGVKD. This CDR3 region has 12 residues. Written as DNA, the CDR3 is TGTGCCATCAGTGAGTCTACCTACGAGCAGTACTTC. As protein: CAISESTYEQYF.

This chain uses TRBV20-1 with TRBJ1-3; D uncertain. The CDR3 has 18 residues. From germline, CDR1 is DFQATT and CDR2 SNEGSKA (reference sequence). The germline V and J ends were trimmed by 0 bases and 0 bases, with 18 bases remaining between them. This chain's CDR3 is CSAREGPGDISSGNTIYF. CDR3 DNA sequence: TGCAGTGCTAGAGAAGGGCCCGGAGACATTAGCTCTGGAAACACCATATATTTT.

This clonotype occurred a few times. The chain links TRBV7-2 to TRBJ2-2, with D maybe TRBD2 (6 bases). The CDR3 runs to 15 residues. CDR1 is SGHTA, CDR2 FQGNSA, per germline. V was pared by 4 bases and J by 4 bases, with 13 bases between. The chain's CDR3 is CASSSGGPGTGELFF. DNA of the CDR3: TGTGCCAGCAGCTCCGGAGGGCCGGGCACCGGGGAGCTGTTTTTT.

The chain uses TRBV28 and TRBJ2-4; TRBD2 matches at 13 bases. Germline CDR1 MDHEN, CDR2 SYDVKM. The CDR3 sequence is 15 residues long. V trimming: 5 bases; J trimming: 11 bases; junction bases outside the gene matches: 9. This CDR3 reads CASSPRTSGSTFQYF. The CDR3 DNA reads as TGTGCCAGCAGTCCGCGGACTAGCGGGAGTACCTTTCAGTACTTC.

This clonotype was observed a few times. This chain joins TRBV20-1 and TRBJ2-3; D is undetermined. Looked up from germline, CDR1 is DFQATT and CDR2 is SNEGSKA (reference sequence). The CDR3 length is 12 residues. The V end lost 1 base, the J end lost 2 bases, and 4 bases lay between the germline ends. For the CDR3, the DNA is TGCAGTGCTAGAGTCCCCACAGATACGCAGTATTTT. This sequence encodes CSARVPTDTQYF.

The V and J genes are TRBV6-6 and TRBJ2-7; 9 bases match TRBD1. The germline CDR1 and CDR2 sequences are MNHNY and SVGAGI (reference sequence). This CDR3 has 15 amino acids. Trimming removed 5 bases from V and 3 bases from J; junction bases left unmatched: 8. The CDR3 spells CASSTATGGLYEQYF. The CDR3 bases are TGTGCCAGCAGTACCGCGACAGGGGGTCTCTACGAGCAGTACTTC.

This clonotype was detected only a few times. J is TRBJ2-7 and V is TRBV10-2; D is perhaps TRBD1 (6 bases). CDR3 size: 10 residues. CDR1 WSHSY and CDR2 SAAADI come from the germline V gene. The ends were cut back, 8 bases at V and 4 bases at J, with 6 bases in the middle. The CDR3 bases are TGCGCCAGCGGACAGTACGAGCAGTACTTC. Amino acids: CASGQYEQYF.

The CDR3 DNA follows: TGTGCCAGCAGCGGACGGGACTTTAGCTCCTACAATGAGCAGTTCTTC. Protein: CASSGRDFSSYNEQFF. This chain connects TRBV7-6 to TRBJ2-1; D might be TRBD2 (6 bases). The V and J ends lost 5 bases and 0 bases respectively, with 14 bases between them. The CDR3 totals 16 residues. The germline V gene encodes CDR1 SGHVS and CDR2 FNYEAQ.

This clonotype was detected many times. The chain combines TRBV18 with TRBJ2-1; tentative D call: TRBD2 (5 bases). Germline V gives CDR1 KGHSH, CDR2 LQKENI. Trimming took off 1 base at V and 5 bases at J, with 18 bases between the two ends. The CDR3 runs to 17 residues. CDR3 region: CASSPQELARFNNEQFF. As DNA, the CDR3 is TGTGCCAGCTCACCACAGGAGCTAGCCAGGTTTAACAATGAGCAGTTCTTC.

This clonotype was seen a handful of times. V usage is TRBV5-4 and J usage is TRBJ2-5; 11 bases are shared with TRBD2. Germline trimming cut 0 bases from V and 5 bases from J; bases unmatched to any gene: 6. The germline V gene has CDR1 SGHNT and CDR2 YYREEE (reference sequence). CDR3 length equals 16 residues. This CDR3 reads CASSLEVLAGDETQYF. DNA for the CDR3: TGTGCCAGCAGCTTGGAGGTACTAGCGGGAGATGAGACCCAGTACTTC.

The chain recombines TRBV20-1 with TRBJ2-1; TRBD1 matches 9 bases. Unmatched junction bases numbered 9, after V lost 3 bases and J lost 9 bases. Per germline, CDR1 DFQATT and CDR2 SNEGSKA (reference sequence). CDR3 length equals 14 residues. CDR3 in amino acids: CSASPGQGDGEQFF. The CDR3 DNA follows: TGCAGTGCTAGCCCGGGACAGGGAGATGGTGAGCAGTTCTTC.